The T cell receptor beta chain described here comes from a study of OX40 agonist ivuxolimab in advanced cancers. Study in general: Allowance was made for prior anti-PD-1, anti-PD-L1 or anti-CTLA-4 therapy, and about 44% had some. Study-wide findings and caveats: Some of the nonresponding patients also showed low levels of normalized T-cell clonal expansion. Circulating CD4+ and CD8+ T cells showed clonal expansion by week 6 at 0.1 to 3.0 mg/kg.

As for this clone: Its antigen is unknown.

Data came from immunoSEQ multiplex PCR; TCRdb stores just in-frame clones and leaves some out. The table records 45,000 to 55,000 clones, 83% of them present only once. Trimming cost V 1 base and J 4 bases, with 8 bases left between them. Germline V gives CDR1 LGHNA, CDR2 YSLEER. This CDR3 comprises 13 residues. The material was CD4+ or CD8+ T cells sorted from blood, obtained in a trial of the OX40 agonist ivuxolimab. V usage is TRBV4-3 and J usage is TRBJ2-7; D remains unclear. The sequence came from an adult with an advanced solid tumor such as melanoma, head and neck, liver or kidney cancer. CDR3 sequence reads: CASSQARLYEQYF. The DNA of the CDR3 is TGCGCCAGCAGCCAAGCCCGGCTATACGAGCAGTACTTC.